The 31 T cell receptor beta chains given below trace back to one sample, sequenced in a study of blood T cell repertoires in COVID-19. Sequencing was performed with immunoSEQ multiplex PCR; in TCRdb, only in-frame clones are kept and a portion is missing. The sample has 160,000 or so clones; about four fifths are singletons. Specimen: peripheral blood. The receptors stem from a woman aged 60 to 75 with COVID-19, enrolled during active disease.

CDR3 amino acids: CASSHPGGKGTQYF. Written as DNA, the CDR3 is TGTGCCAGCAGCCATCCAGGGGGGAAAGGGACCCAGTACTTC. The chain recombines TRBV7-2 with TRBJ2-5, with D possibly being TRBD1 (7 bases). CDR1 and CDR2 (germline): SGHTA, FQGNSA. With 5 bases removed from V and 7 bases from J, the gap between germline ends came to 17 bases. The CDR3 is 14 amino acids.

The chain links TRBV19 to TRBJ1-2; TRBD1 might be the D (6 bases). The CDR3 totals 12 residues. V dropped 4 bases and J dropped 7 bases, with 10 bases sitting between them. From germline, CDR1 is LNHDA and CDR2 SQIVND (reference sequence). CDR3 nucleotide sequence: TGTGCCAGTAGTACCCAGGGGTTTGGCTACACCTTC. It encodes CASSTQGFGYTF.

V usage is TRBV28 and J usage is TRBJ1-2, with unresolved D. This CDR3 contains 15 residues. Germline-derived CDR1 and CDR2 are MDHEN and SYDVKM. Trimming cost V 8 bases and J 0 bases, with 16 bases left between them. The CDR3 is CASEFGGRTNYGYTF. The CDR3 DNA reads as TGTGCCAGCGAGTTTGGAGGGAGAACTAACTATGGCTACACCTTC.

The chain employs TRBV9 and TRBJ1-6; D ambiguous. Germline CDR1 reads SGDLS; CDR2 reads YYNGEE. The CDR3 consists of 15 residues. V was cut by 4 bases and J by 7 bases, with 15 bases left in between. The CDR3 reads CASSSVERPNSPLHF. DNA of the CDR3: TGTGCCAGCAGCTCTGTGGAGAGGCCCAATTCACCCCTCCACTTT.

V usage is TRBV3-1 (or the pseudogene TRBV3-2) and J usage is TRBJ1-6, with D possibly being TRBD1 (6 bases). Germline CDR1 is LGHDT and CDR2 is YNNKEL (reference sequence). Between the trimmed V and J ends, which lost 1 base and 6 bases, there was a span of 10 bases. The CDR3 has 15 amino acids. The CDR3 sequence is CASSQGPRGNSPLHF. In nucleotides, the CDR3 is TGTGCCAGCAGCCAAGGTCCCAGGGGTAATTCACCCCTCCACTTT.

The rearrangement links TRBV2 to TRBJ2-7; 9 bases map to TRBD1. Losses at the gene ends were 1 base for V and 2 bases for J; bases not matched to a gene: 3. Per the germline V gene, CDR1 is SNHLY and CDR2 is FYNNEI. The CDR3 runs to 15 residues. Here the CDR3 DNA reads TGTGCCAGCAGTGAAGGGGACAGGGTTGCCTACGAGCAGTACTTC. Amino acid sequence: CASSEGDRVAYEQYF.

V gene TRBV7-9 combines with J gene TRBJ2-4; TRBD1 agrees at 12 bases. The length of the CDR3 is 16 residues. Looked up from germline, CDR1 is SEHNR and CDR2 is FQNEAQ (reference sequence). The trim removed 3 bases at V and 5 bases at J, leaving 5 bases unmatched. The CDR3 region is CASSFWDRGLQNIQYF. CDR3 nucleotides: TGTGCCAGCAGCTTTTGGGACAGGGGGCTGCAAAACATTCAGTACTTC.

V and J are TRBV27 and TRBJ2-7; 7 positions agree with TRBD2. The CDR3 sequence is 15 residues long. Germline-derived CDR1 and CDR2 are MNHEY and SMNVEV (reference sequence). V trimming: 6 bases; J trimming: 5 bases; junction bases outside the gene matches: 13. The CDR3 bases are TGTGCCAGCAGAACCAGAAGGTCAGGGAGGGACGAGCAGTACTTC. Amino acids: CASRTRRSGRDEQYF.

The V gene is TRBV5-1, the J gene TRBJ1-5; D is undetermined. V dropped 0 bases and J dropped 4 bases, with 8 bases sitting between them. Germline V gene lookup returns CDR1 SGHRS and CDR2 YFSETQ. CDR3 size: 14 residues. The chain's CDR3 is CASSLESRNQPQHF. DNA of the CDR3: TGCGCCAGCAGCTTGGAATCCCGGAATCAGCCCCAGCATTTT.

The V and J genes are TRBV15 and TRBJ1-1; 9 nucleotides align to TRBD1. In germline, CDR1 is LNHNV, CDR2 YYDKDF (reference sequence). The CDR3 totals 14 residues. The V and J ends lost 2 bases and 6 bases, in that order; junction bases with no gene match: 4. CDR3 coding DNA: TGTGCCACCAGCAGATCTACAGGGGGCCCTGAAGCTTTCTTT. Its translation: CATSRSTGGPEAFF.

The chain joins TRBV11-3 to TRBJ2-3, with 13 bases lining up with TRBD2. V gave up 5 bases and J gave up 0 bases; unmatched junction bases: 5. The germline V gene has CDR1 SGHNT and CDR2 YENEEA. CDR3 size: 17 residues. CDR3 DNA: TGTGCCAGCAGCGGTGGGACTAGCGGGACTAGCACAGATACGCAGTATTTT. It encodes CASSGGTSGTSTDTQYF.

DNA of the CDR3: TGTGCCAGCAGTTACTCCCCGGGAGCCTACAATGAGCAGTTCTTC. It encodes CASSYSPGAYNEQFF. The V call is TRBV6-5, the J call TRBJ2-1, with a weak D call TRBD2 (6 bases). V lost 0 bases and J lost 2, with 8 bases in between. This CDR3 is 15 amino acids long. CDR1 MNHEY and CDR2 SVGAGI come from the germline V gene.

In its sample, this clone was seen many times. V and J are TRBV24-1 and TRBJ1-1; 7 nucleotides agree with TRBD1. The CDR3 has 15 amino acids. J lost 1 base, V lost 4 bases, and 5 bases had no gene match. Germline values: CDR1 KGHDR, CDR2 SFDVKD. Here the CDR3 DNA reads TGTGCCACCAGTGACTCCGGGACAGCGAACACTGAAGCTTTCTTT. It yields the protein CATSDSGTANTEAFF.

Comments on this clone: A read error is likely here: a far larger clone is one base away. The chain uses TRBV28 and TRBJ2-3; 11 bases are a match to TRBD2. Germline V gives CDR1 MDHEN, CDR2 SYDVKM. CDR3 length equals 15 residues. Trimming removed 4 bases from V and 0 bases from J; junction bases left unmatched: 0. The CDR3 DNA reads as TGTGCCAGCAGTTGGACTAGCGGGAGCACAGATACGCAGTATTTT. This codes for CASSWTSGSTDTQYF. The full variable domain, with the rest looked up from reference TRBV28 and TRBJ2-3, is DVKVTQSSRYLVKRTGEKVFLECVQDMDHENMFWYRQDPGLGLRLIYFSYDVKMKEKGDIPEGYSVSREKKERFSLILESASTNQTSMYLCASSWTSGSTDTQYFGPGTRLTVL.

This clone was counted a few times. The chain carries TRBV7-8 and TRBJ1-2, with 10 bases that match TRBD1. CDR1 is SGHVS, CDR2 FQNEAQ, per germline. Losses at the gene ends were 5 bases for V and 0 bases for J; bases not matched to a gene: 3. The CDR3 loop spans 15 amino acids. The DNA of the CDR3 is TGTGCCAGCAGCCTCGGACAGGGGGCTAACTATGGCTACACCTTC. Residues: CASSLGQGANYGYTF.

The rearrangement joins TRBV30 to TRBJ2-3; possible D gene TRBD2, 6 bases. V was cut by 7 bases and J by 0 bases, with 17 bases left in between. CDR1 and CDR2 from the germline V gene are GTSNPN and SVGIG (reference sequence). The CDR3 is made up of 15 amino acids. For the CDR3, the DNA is TGTGCCTCCGGAGGGGAGCGCCCTAGCACAGATACGCAGTATTTT. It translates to CASGGERPSTDTQYF.

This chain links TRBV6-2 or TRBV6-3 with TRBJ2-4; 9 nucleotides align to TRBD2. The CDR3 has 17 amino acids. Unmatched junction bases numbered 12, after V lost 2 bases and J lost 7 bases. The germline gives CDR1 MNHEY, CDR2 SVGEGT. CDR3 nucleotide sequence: TGTGCCAGCAGTTACATCCCGGCTAGCGGGAACATGAACATTCAGTACTTC. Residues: CASSYIPASGNMNIQYF.

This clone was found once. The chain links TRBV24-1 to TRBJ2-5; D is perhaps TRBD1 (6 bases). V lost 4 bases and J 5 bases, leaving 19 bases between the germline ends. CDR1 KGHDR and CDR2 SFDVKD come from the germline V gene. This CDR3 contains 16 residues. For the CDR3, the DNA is TGTGCCACCAGTGACCCTTCGCAGGGGACGTACGAGACCCAGTACTTC. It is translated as CATSDPSQGTYETQYF.

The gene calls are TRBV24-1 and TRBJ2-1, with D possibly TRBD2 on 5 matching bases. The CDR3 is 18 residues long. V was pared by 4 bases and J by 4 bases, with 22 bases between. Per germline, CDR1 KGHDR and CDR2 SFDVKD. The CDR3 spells CATSDSRLVLARYNEQFF. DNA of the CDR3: TGTGCCACCAGTGACTCAAGACTCGTCCTAGCTCGTTACAATGAGCAGTTCTTC.

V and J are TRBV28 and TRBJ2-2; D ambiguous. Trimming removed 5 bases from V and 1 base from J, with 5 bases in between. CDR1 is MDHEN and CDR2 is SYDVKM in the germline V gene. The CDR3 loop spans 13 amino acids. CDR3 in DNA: TGTGCCAGCAGTAAACTGAACACCGGGGAGCTGTTTTTT. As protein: CASSKLNTGELFF.

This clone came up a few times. CDR3 DNA sequence: TGTGCCAGCAGCTCCACGGTACAGGGCTACGAGCAGTACTTC. This encodes CASSSTVQGYEQYF. The gene calls are TRBV7-2 and TRBJ2-7, with D maybe TRBD1 (6 bases). This CDR3 contains 14 residues. Trimming left V 4 bases short and J 3 bases short, with 13 bases between. Germline V gene sequence: CDR1 SGHTA, CDR2 FQGNSA.

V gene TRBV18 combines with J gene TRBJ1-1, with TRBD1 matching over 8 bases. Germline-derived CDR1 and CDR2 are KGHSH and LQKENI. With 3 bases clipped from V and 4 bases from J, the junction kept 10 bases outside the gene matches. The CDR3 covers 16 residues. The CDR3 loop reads CASSPVQQQGGTEAFF. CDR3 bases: TGTGCCAGCTCACCGGTGCAACAACAGGGGGGCACTGAAGCTTTCTTT.

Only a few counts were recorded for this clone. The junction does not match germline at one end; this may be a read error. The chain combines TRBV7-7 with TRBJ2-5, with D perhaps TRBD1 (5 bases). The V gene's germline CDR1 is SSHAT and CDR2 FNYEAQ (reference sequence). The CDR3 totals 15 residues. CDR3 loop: CASSLGARQGETQYF. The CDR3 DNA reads TGTGCTAGCAGCTTAGGGGCTCGCCAAGGAGAGACCCAGTACTTC.

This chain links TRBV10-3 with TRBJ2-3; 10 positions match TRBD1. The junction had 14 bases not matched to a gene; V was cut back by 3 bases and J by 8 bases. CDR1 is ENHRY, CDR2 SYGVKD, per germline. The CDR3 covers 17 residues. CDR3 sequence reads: CAISDSNPGQGFGTQYF. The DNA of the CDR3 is TGTGCCATCAGTGACTCGAACCCGGGACAGGGGTTTGGTACGCAGTATTTT.

This CDR3 is CASGNRGDEQYF. In DNA, the CDR3 is TGTGCCAGTGGCAACAGGGGAGACGAGCAGTACTTC. The rearrangement uses TRBV19 and TRBJ2-7, with 7 bases aligning to TRBD1. Per the germline V gene, CDR1 is LNHDA and CDR2 is SQIVND (reference sequence). This CDR3 has 12 residues. V trimming: 8 bases; J trimming: 5 bases; junction bases outside the gene matches: 6.

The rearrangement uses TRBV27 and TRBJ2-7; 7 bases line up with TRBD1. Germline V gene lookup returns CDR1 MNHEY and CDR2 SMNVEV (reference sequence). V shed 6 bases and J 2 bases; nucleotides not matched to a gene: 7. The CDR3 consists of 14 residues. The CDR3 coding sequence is TGTGCCAGCAGAACGGGGACAGAAGCCTACGAGCAGTACTTC. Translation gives CASRTGTEAYEQYF.

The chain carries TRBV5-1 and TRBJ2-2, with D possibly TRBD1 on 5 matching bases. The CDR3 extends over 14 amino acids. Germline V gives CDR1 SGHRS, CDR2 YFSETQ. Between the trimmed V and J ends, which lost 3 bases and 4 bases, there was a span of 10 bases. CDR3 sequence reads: CASSSRQFTGELFF. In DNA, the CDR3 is TGCGCCAGCAGCTCCCGACAGTTCACCGGGGAGCTGTTTTTT.

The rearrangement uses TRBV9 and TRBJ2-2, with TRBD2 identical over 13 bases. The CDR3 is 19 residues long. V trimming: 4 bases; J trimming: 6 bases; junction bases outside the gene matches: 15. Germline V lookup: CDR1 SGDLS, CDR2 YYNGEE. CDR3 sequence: CASSLRTSGSLLLPGELFF. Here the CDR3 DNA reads TGTGCCAGCAGCCTCAGGACTAGCGGGAGTCTGTTATTGCCCGGGGAGCTGTTTTTT. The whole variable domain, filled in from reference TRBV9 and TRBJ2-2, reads DSGVTQTPKHLITATGQRVTLRCSPRSGDLSVYWYQQSLDQGLQFLIQYYNGEERAKGNILERFSAQQFPDLHSELNLSSLELGDSALYFCASSLRTSGSLLLPGELFFGEGSRLTVL.

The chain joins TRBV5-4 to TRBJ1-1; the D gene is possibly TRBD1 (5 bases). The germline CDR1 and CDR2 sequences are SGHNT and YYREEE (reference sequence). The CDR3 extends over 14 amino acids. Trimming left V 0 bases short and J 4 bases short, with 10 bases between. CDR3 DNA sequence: TGTGCCAGCAGCTTGGAGGCCGGGGGCACTGAAGCTTTCTTT. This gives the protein CASSLEAGGTEAFF. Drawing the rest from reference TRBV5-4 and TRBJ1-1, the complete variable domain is ETGVTQSPTHLIKTRGQQVTLRCSSQSGHNTVSWYQQALGQGPQFIFQYYREEENGRGNFPPRFSGLQFPNYSSELNVNALELDDSALYLCASSLEAGGTEAFFGQGTRLTVV.

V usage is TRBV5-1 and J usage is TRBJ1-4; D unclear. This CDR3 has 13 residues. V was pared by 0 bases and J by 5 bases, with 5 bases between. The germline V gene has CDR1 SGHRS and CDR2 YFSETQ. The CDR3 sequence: CASSLEPNEKLFF. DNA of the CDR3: TGCGCCAGCAGCTTGGAGCCAAATGAAAAACTGTTTTTT.

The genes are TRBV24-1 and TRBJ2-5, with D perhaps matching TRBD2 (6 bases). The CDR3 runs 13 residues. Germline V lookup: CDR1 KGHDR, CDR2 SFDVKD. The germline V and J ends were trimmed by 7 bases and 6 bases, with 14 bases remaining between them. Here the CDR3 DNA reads TGTGCCACCAGCGACGGGAGATTACAGACCCAGTACTTC. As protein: CATSDGRLQTQYF.